This entry concerns a single T cell receptor (beta chain). The data are from a study of blood T cell repertoires in COVID-19. Study information: T cells, B-cell-depleted T cells, or PBMCs supplied cDNA or gDNA.

In the original analysis: Amplification of reference gene primers was used by the study to estimate nucleated cell counts. The table came from immunoSEQ multiplex PCR; TCRdb's copy has only in-frame clones and leaves some out. V and J calls and clone size are copied from that table; D and trimming were computed from the DNA. The data show around 270,000 clones, about 85% seen once. Trimming took off 0 bases at V and 2 bases at J, with 8 bases between the two ends. This CDR3 has 15 amino acids. CDR1 and CDR2 (germline): GTSNPN, SVGIG (reference sequence). The sequenced material came from peripheral blood. This receptor was taken from a man aged 55 to 70 with acute or convalescent COVID-19. The V gene is TRBV30, the J gene TRBJ1-6; D may be TRBD1 (5 bases). The CDR3 reads CAWSVQAAYNSPLHF. Written as DNA, the CDR3 is TGTGCCTGGAGTGTACAGGCGGCCTATAATTCACCCCTCCACTTT.